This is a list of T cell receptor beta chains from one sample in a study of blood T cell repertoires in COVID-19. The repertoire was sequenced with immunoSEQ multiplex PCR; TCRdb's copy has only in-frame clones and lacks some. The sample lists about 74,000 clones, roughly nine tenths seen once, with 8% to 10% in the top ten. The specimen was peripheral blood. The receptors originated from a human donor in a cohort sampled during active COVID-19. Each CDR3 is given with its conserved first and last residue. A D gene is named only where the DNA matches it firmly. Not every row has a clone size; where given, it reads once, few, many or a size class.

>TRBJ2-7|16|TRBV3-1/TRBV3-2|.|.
TGTGCCAGCAGCCAAGACCTCCTTAGAAGGAGTTACGAGCAGTACTTC
CASSQDLLRRSYEQYF
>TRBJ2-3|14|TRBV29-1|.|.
TGCAGCGTCCCGACTAGTACGAACACAGATACGCAGTATTTT
CSVPTSTNTDTQYF
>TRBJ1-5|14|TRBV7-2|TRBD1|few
TGTGCCAGCAGCTTAACAGGGGGCTTTCAGCCCCAGCATTTT
CASSLTGGFQPQHF
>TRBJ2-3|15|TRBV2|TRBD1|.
TGTGCCAGCAGGCACCGGGACAGGGGGCTAGATACGCAGTATTTT
CASRHRDRGLDTQYF
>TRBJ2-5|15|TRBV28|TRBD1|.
TGTGCCAGCAGACAGGGGGGAATCATAAAAGAGACCCAGTACTTC
CASRQGGIIKETQYF
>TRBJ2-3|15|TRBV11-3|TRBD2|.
TGTGCCAGCGCTCCGGGACTAGCGGACACAGATACGCAGTATTTT
CASAPGLADTDTQYF
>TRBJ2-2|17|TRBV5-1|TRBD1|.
TGCGCCAGCAGCCTCCGGGGGACAGGAGGCAACACCGGGGAGCTGTTTTTT
CASSLRGTGGNTGELFF
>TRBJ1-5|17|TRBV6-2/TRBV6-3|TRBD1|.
TGTGCCAGCAGCTCGAAATTATCCGGGACAGGGAATCAGCCCCAGCATTTT
CASSSKLSGTGNQPQHF
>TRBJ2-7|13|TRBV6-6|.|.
TGTGCCACCGGAGGGGGGGCGGGGTACGAGCAGTACTTC
CATGGGAGYEQYF
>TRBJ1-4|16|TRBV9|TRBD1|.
TGTGCCAGCAGCGCCGGGACAGCTTCAACTAATGAAAAACTGTTTTTT
CASSAGTASTNEKLFF
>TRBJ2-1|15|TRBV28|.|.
TGTGCCAGCAGTTTGTACAGGAACTCCTACAATGAGCAGTTCTTC
CASSLYRNSYNEQFF
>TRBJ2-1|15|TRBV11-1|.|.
TGTGCCAGCAGCCTAGGGCCAGGGGTGAACAATGAGCAGTTCTTC
CASSLGPGVNNEQFF
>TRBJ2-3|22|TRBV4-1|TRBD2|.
TGCGCCAGCAGCCAAGATCTCGGTGGGTGGACTAGCGGGAGTATGGGGCCAGATACGCAGTATTTT
CASSQDLGGWTSGSMGPDTQYF
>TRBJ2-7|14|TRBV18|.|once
TGTGCCAGCTCACCGAGCCGGGAAGGAAACGAGCAGTACTTC
CASSPSREGNEQYF